Listed here are 14 T cell receptor beta chains from one sample, sequenced in a study of early stage breast cancer tumors. Measured with immunoSEQ multiplex PCR; TCRdb has only the in-frame clones, and not every one. The sample includes tens of thousands of clones, about three quarters of them seen just once. The sequencing input was blood. The receptors derive from a person aged 25-39 years with breast cancer.

This clone was counted between two and nine times. The DNA of the CDR3 is TGTGCCAGCAGCTTAGGCCCGGGACAGGGGTACGAGCAGTACTTC. The encoded protein is CASSLGPGQGYEQYF. This chain links TRBV7-9 with TRBJ2-7; 10 bases fit TRBD1. Germline V gene data show CDR1 as SEHNR and CDR2 as FQNEAQ (reference sequence). The CDR3 runs to 15 residues. V was pared by 1 base and J by 4 bases, with 4 bases of the junction left unmatched.

This chain joins TRBV30 and TRBJ2-7, with 7 bases lining up with TRBD2. This CDR3 has 15 residues. Germline-derived CDR1 and CDR2 are GTSNPN and SVGIG (reference sequence). With 4 bases clipped from V and 0 bases from J, the junction kept 9 bases outside the gene matches. CDR3 residues: CAWTEGGSLSYEQYF. The CDR3 nucleotides read TGTGCCTGGACTGAGGGCGGGAGCCTCTCCTACGAGCAGTACTTC.

The V and J genes are TRBV11-3 and TRBJ2-7; D is undetermined. V was shortened by 2 bases and J by 5 bases, with 13 bases between the two germline ends. Germline CDR1 and CDR2: SGHNT and YENEEA. The CDR3 is 14 amino acids. In DNA, the CDR3 is TGTGCCAGCAGCTTAAGTACAAGTTGGAACGAGCAGTACTTC. Translation gives CASSLSTSWNEQYF.

This chain connects TRBV30 to TRBJ2-3; TRBD2 matches 14 bases. This CDR3 spans 18 amino acids. V was clipped by 2 bases and J by 6 bases; unmatched bases: 13. Germline V lookup: CDR1 GTSNPN, CDR2 SVGIG (reference sequence). The CDR3 reads CAWSPLLRTSGRRDTQYF. The CDR3 bases are TGTGCCTGGAGTCCACTCTTAAGGACTAGCGGGAGGAGGGATACGCAGTATTTT. Full variable domain (outside the CDR3, taken from reference TRBV30 and TRBJ2-3): SQTIHQWPATLVQPVGSPLSLECTVEGTSNPNLYWYRQAAGRGLQLLFYSVGIGQISSEVPQNLSASRPQDRQFILSSKKLLLSDSGFYLCAWSPLLRTSGRRDTQYFGPGTRLTVL.

This chain joins TRBV5-4 and TRBJ2-5; D ambiguous. Germline V gene lookup returns CDR1 SGHNT and CDR2 YYREEE (reference sequence). The length of the CDR3 is 12 residues. With 4 bases removed from V and 5 bases from J, the gap between germline ends came to 9 bases. CDR3 nucleotides: TGTGCCAGCAGCCCGGTCGGGGAGACCCAGTACTTC. Its translation: CASSPVGETQYF.

The chain links TRBV6-4 to TRBJ2-1; 11 nucleotides agree with TRBD2. This CDR3 region has 14 residues. Trimming removed 2 bases from V and 6 bases from J; junction bases left unmatched: 0. Germline lookup yields CDR1 MRHNA and CDR2 SNTAGT. The CDR3 reads CASSDGLAGNEQFF. In nucleotides, the CDR3 is TGTGCCAGCAGTGACGGACTAGCGGGCAATGAGCAGTTCTTC.

The CDR3: CASSLRGRTSYEQYF. The DNA for the CDR3 is TGTGCCAGCTCACTCCGGGGGCGGACCTCCTACGAGCAGTACTTC. V and J are TRBV18 and TRBJ2-7, with D perhaps given as TRBD1 or TRBD2 (6 bases each). The V end was cut by 4 bases, the J end by 0 bases, with 13 bases between. Germline values: CDR1 KGHSH, CDR2 LQKENI. This CDR3 spans 15 amino acids.

In this sample, this clone turned up once. The rearrangement uses TRBV10-3 and TRBJ2-1; perhaps TRBD1 as D (6 bases). The V gene's germline CDR1 is ENHRY and CDR2 SYGVKD. The CDR3 length is 13 residues. Between the trimmed V and J ends, which lost 2 bases and 7 bases, there was a span of 9 bases. CDR3: CAISEPGQNEQFF. The DNA of the CDR3 is TGTGCCATCAGTGAGCCCGGACAGAATGAGCAGTTCTTC.

This clone has just a few counts. The chain carries TRBV11-2 and TRBJ2-6; TRBD1 aligns across 7 bases. The germline V gene encodes CDR1 SGHAT and CDR2 FQNNGV. The CDR3 sequence is 18 residues long. The trim removed 5 bases at V and 0 bases at J, leaving 10 bases unmatched. The DNA for the CDR3 is TGTGCCAGCAGCCTCCGGGACAGTGCCCACTCTGGGGCCAACGTCCTGACTTTC. This codes for CASSLRDSAHSGANVLTF.

The chain uses TRBV18 and TRBJ2-7; weak D call: TRBD2 (5 bases). Per the germline V gene, CDR1 is KGHSH and CDR2 is LQKENI. The V gene lost 3 bases and the J gene lost 2 bases, with 11 bases spanning the gap. The CDR3 totals 14 residues. CDR3 in DNA: TGTGCCAGCTCACCGGGAGACGGACCCTACGAGCAGTACTTC. The encoded protein is CASSPGDGPYEQYF.

This chain joins TRBV6-4 and TRBJ2-2, with D tentatively TRBD2 (6 bases). The germline V gene has CDR1 MRHNA and CDR2 SNTAGT. The length of the CDR3 is 17 residues. Trimming cost V 0 bases and J 4 bases, with 15 bases left between them. This chain's CDR3 is CASSDSGGEDSTGELFF. As DNA, the CDR3 is TGTGCCAGCAGTGACTCGGGGGGAGAGGATAGCACCGGGGAGCTGTTTTTT.

This chain links TRBV27 with TRBJ1-3, with a weak D call TRBD1 (5 bases). The CDR3 loop spans 13 amino acids. From germline, CDR1 is MNHEY and CDR2 SMNVEV (reference sequence). V was shortened by 5 bases and J by 4 bases, with 9 bases between the two germline ends. CDR3 loop: CASSRGEGNTIYF. The CDR3 DNA reads as TGTGCCAGCAGTAGAGGGGAAGGAAACACCATATATTTT.

The chain recombines TRBV11-2 with TRBJ2-7; a weak D match, TRBD1 (5 bases). The CDR3 runs 13 residues. CDR1 and CDR2 from the germline V gene are SGHAT and FQNNGV. V lost 0 bases, J lost 7 bases, and 10 bases lay in between. CDR3 in amino acids: CASSLDQGQEQYF. As DNA, the CDR3 is TGTGCCAGCAGCTTAGATCAGGGTCAGGAGCAGTACTTC.

The table lists this clone with a count of one. The chain couples TRBV5-5 to TRBJ2-3; 7 bases map to TRBD2. With V trimmed by 4 bases and J by 0 bases, 11 bases remained unmatched. Looked up from germline, CDR1 is SGHKS and CDR2 is YYEKEE (reference sequence). The CDR3 covers 17 residues. DNA for the CDR3: TGTGCCAGCAGCCACCCCGGGACTACAAAAAGCACAGATACGCAGTATTTT. It translates to CASSHPGTTKSTDTQYF.